This passage covers 6 T cell receptor beta chains from one sample sequenced in a study of immune heterogeneity within non-small cell lung tumors. The TCR beta CDR3 region was amplified by multiplex PCR employing 32 V and 13 J primers. Using its own MiXCR run on the multiplex PCR reads, TCRdb lists one record per CDR3 protein. The repertoire holds under 3,500 distinct CDR3 sequences, 35% to 50% seen once, with around 8.2% in the top ten. Template material for each sample was about 0.55 ug of bulk tumor genomic DNA. Widely spaced biopsies, several per primary tumor, were obtained at surgery. Curative surgery was performed on patients who had untreated, newly diagnosed non-small cell lung cancer. What was sequenced was lung tumor tissue. These receptors originate from a woman aged 55 to 70 with non-small cell lung cancer.

This clonotype was seen only a few times. The V and J genes are TRBV19 and TRBJ1-2; D may be TRBD1 (5 bases). The CDR3 is made up of 11 amino acids. Germline CDR1 is LNHDA and CDR2 is SQIVND (reference sequence). Trimming stripped 6 bases from V and 5 bases from J, with 7 bases between. CDR3 sequence (DNA): TGTGCCAGTAGACAGGCATATGGCTACACCTTC. It is translated as CASRQAYGYTF. The variable domain in full, with the rest retrieved from reference TRBV19 and TRBJ1-2, is DGGITQSPKYLFRKEGQNVTLSCEQNLNHDAMYWYRQDPGQGLRLIYYSQIVNDFQKGDIAEGYSVSREKKESFPLTVTSAQKNPTAFYLCASRQAYGYTFGSGTRLTVV.

The chain employs TRBV12-3 or TRBV12-4 and TRBJ1-3; possibly TRBD1 for D (5 bases). The length of the CDR3 is 14 residues. V lost 3 bases, J lost 5 bases, and 11 bases lay in between. The CDR3 loop is CASSFGGLRNTIYF. Here the CDR3 DNA reads TGTGCCAGCAGTTTCGGGGGTCTTAGAAACACCATATATTTT.

V and J are TRBV28 and TRBJ2-3; D could derive from TRBD1 or TRBD2 (5 bases each). CDR1 MDHEN and CDR2 SYDVKM come from the germline V gene. V dropped 5 bases and J dropped 5 bases, with 8 bases sitting between them. This CDR3 contains 12 residues. CDR3 protein: CASSGTKDTQYF. DNA of the CDR3: TGTGCCAGCAGTGGGACGAAAGATACGCAGTATTTT.

With respect to this clonotype: A read error may account for a junction end that differs from germline. The chain combines TRBV12-3 or TRBV12-4 with TRBJ1-1, with D tentatively TRBD1 (6 bases). The CDR3 length is 13 residues. The CDR3: CASKLGGADEDFF. DNA for the CDR3: TGTGCCAGCAAATTAGGGGGGGCTGATGAAGATTTCTTT.

Turning to this clonotype: Sequence at one end of the junction differs from germline and may be a read error. The rearrangement uses TRBV24-1 and TRBJ2-1; the D gene is possibly TRBD2 (5 bases). The germline gives CDR1 KGHDR, CDR2 SFDVKD. CDR3 length: 13 amino acids. CDR3 coding DNA: TGTGCCATCAGTGACGAGAAGCGGAATGAGCAGTTCTTC. Its translation is CAISDEKRNEQFF.

This clonotype is deemed large. V and J are TRBV12-3 or TRBV12-4 and TRBJ2-2; 7 positions match TRBD1. Trimming cost V 3 bases and J 7 bases; bases outside gene matches: 8. The CDR3 is made up of 15 amino acids. The CDR3 protein is CASSFRRGLGGELFF. The CDR3, as DNA: TGTGCCAGCAGTTTTCGAAGGGGGCTGGGCGGGGAGCTGTTTTTT.